This is a list of T cell receptor beta chains from one sample in a study of Graves' ophthalmopathy and Graves' hyperthyroidism. TCRdb analysed the multiplex PCR reads with MiXCR anew, one entry per CDR3 protein. The table has 900,000 to 1,200,000 distinct CDR3 sequences, about 35% seen once. Sequenced sample: peripheral blood or thyroid tissue (not recorded which). Receptors were obtained from an adult man with Graves' hyperthyroidism. The CDR3 runs from the conserved cysteine through the conserved F or W. The D gene is left open where the match is weak. Only some rows state a clone size, as once, few, many or a class for expanded clones.

TRBD2,TRBV19,TRBJ2-5,few,CASSGGSTQYF,TGTGCTAGTAGCGGGGGTTCGACCCAGTACTTC
-,TRBV9,TRBJ1-6,few,CASSHRKAGQNSPLHF,TGTGCCAGCAGCCACCGGAAGGCCGGACAAAATTCACCCCTCCACTTT
TRBD1,TRBV9,TRBJ2-7,many,CASSVAGTEYEQYF,TGTGCCAGCAGCGTAGCCGGGACAGAGTACGAGCAGTACTTC
-,TRBV12-3/TRBV12-4,TRBJ1-2,few,CASSLVDPRNYGYTF,TGTGCCAGCAGTTTGGTTGACCCACGGAACTATGGCTACACCTTC
-,TRBV15,TRBJ1-2,once,CATSSQASAWGYTF,TGTGCCACCAGCAGTCAAGCATCCGCCTGGGGCTACACCTTC
-,TRBV7-3,TRBJ2-5,many,CASSLGDRGRQETQYF,TGTGCCAGCAGCCTAGGGGATCGGGGTCGACAAGAGACCCAGTACTTC
-,TRBV10-3,TRBJ2-6,many,CAISDPTASSGANVLTF,TGTGCCATCAGTGATCCTACAGCCAGCTCTGGGGCCAACGTCCTGACTTTC
-,TRBV6-2/TRBV6-3,TRBJ2-7,few,CASSYSNYGHPYEQYF,TGTGCCAGCAGTTACTCGAATTATGGACACCCCTACGAGCAGTACTTC
-,TRBV29-1,TRBJ2-7,many,CSVAYRSSYEQYF,TGCAGCGTTGCTTACAGGAGCTCCTACGAGCAGTACTTC
-,TRBV24-1,TRBJ2-2,few,CATSDPTPLVTGELFF,TGTGCCACCAGTGATCCCACACCACTAGTCACCGGGGAGCTGTTTTTT
-,TRBV29-1,TRBJ1-2,many,CSVDAANYGYTF,TGCAGCGTTGACGCAGCTAACTATGGCTACACCTTC
TRBD2,TRBV2,TRBJ2-7,many,CASSGTSGSEQYF,TGTGCCAGCAGTGGGACTAGCGGGAGCGAGCAGTACTTC
-,TRBV5-1,TRBJ2-7,-,CASSLGYFFEQYF,TGCGCCAGCAGCTTGGGGTATTTCTTCGAGCAGTACTTC
-,TRBV7-2,TRBJ2-6,many,CASSLVGLAAAGANVLTF,TGTGCCAGCAGCTTAGTAGGCCTCGCGGCGGCTGGGGCCAACGTCCTGACTTTC
-,TRBV7-3,TRBJ2-5,many,CASSLIGRGGKETQYF,TGTGCCAGCAGCTTAATCGGCAGGGGTGGAAAAGAGACCCAGTACTTC
TRBD2,TRBV29-1,TRBJ2-5,-,CSVAGLAGGGETQYF,TGCAGCGTTGCCGGACTAGCGGGAGGAGGAGAGACCCAGTACTTC
-,TRBV4-1,TRBJ2-2,-,CASSHQGFSSGELFF,TGCGCCAGCAGCCATCAGGGGTTTAGTTCCGGGGAGCTGTTTTTT
-,TRBV19,TRBJ2-5,-,CASSIMGVVVNQETQYF,TGTGCCAGTAGTATAATGGGAGTAGTGGTTAATCAAGAGACCCAGTACTTC
-,TRBV10-3,TRBJ2-3,few,CAISEVMGTSTDTQYF,TGTGCCATCAGTGAGGTGATGGGGACTTCCACAGATACGCAGTATTTT
TRBD1,TRBV20-1,TRBJ2-7,few,CSATDRDSYEQYF,TGCAGTGCCACCGACAGGGACTCCTACGAGCAGTACTTC
-,TRBV5-4,TRBJ1-1,many,CASSLWTGNTEAFF,TGTGCCAGTAGTCTTTGGACGGGGAACACTGAAGCTTTCTTT
-,TRBV29-1,TRBJ1-2,many,CSVDRRNPNYGYTF,TGCAGCGTTGACAGACGAAACCCCAACTATGGCTACACCTTC
TRBD2,TRBV4-2,TRBJ2-7,-,CASSQSGGPTNEQYF,TGTGCCAGCAGCCAATCGGGGGGTCCTACCAACGAGCAGTACTTC
TRBD1,TRBV20-1,TRBJ1-5,few,CSARETLQGAGNQPQHF,TGCAGTGCTAGAGAAACCTTACAGGGGGCGGGGAATCAGCCCCAGCATTTT
-,TRBV25-1,TRBJ2-2,few,CASSLQGRPSRELFF,TGTGCCAGCAGCCTCCAGGGACGCCCAAGCCGGGAGCTGTTTTTT
-,TRBV20-1,TRBJ1-1,-,CSARGRGVLAFF,TGCAGTGCTAGAGGCAGGGGAGTGTTAGCTTTCTTT
TRBD1,TRBV7-6,TRBJ1-4,few,CASSLAATGDKLFF,TGTGCCAGCAGCTTAGCGGCGACAGGGGATAAACTGTTTTTT
-,TRBV15,TRBJ1-1,-,CASTTRIRGAGFAEAFF,TGTGCCAGCACCACCCGTATTCGAGGGGCGGGTTTCGCTGAAGCTTTCTTT
-,TRBV5-1,TRBJ1-2,-,CASSLYGGMPNYGYTF,TGCGCCAGCAGCTTGTATGGGGGGATGCCTAACTATGGCTACACCTTC
TRBD1,TRBV4-1,TRBJ2-2,few,CASSDRQGTNTGELFF,TGCGCCAGCAGTGACCGACAGGGGACCAACACCGGGGAGCTGTTTTTT
TRBD1,TRBV24-1,TRBJ1-3,-,CATSGTGTGNTIYF,TGTGCCACCAGTGGGACAGGAACTGGAAACACCATATATTTT
TRBD1,TRBV20-1,TRBJ1-5,-,CSARSTGSQPQHF,TGCAGTGCTAGATCGACAGGGAGTCAGCCCCAGCATTTT
-,TRBV20-1,TRBJ2-7,many,CSARDRTPLSYEQYF,TGCAGTGCTAGAGATCGGACACCTTTATCCTACGAGCAGTACTTC
TRBD1,TRBV10-2,TRBJ1-1,-,CASSYSDRGDEAFF,TGTGCCAGCAGTTACTCGGACAGGGGTGATGAAGCTTTCTTT
TRBD1,TRBV19,TRBJ2-6,many,CASRRDRGDGANVLTF,TGTGCCAGTAGACGGGACAGGGGGGACGGGGCCAACGTCCTGACTTTC
-,TRBV7-3,TRBJ2-2,many,CASSPRGSAGELFF,TGTGCCAGCAGCCCCAGGGGATCGGCCGGGGAGCTGTTTTTT
-,TRBV9,TRBJ2-7,many,CASSPRARSYEQYF,TGTGCCAGCAGCCCCCGGGCTCGATCCTACGAGCAGTACTTC
-,TRBV2,TRBJ1-4,-,CASSGTVKLFF,TGTGCCAGCAGCGGGACGGTGAAACTGTTTTTT
-,TRBV12-3/TRBV12-4,TRBJ1-2,many,CASTQDGYGYTF,TGTGCCAGCACCCAGGACGGGTATGGCTACACCTTC
-,TRBV10-3,TRBJ1-5,many,CAISETYSNQPQHF,TGTGCCATCAGTGAGACCTATAGCAATCAGCCCCAGCATTTT